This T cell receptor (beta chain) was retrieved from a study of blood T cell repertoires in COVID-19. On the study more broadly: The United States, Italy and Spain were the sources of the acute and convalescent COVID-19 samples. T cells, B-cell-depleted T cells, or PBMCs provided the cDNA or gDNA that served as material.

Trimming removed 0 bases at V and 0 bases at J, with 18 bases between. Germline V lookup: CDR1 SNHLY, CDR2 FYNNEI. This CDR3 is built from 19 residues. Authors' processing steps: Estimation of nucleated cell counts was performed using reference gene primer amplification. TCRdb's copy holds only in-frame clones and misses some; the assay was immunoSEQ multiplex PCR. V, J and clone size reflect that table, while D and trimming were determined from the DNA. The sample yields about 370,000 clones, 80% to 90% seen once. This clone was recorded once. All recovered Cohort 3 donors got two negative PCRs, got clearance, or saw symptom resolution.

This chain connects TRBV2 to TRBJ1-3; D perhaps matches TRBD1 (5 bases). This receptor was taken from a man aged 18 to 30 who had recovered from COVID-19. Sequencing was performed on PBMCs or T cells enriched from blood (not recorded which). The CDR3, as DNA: TGTGCCAGCAGTGAAGCTGAGTCGTTGTTCGACAGCTCTGGAAACACCATATATTTT. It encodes CASSEAESLFDSSGNTIYF.